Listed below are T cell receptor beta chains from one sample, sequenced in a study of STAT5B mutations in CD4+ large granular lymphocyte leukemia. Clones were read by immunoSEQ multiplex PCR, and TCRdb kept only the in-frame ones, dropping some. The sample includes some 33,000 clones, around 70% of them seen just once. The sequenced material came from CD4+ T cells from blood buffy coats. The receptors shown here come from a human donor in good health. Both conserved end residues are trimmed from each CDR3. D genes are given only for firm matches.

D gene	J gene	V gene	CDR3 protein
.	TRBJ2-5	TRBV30	AWSVDRGETQY
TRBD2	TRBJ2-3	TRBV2	ASLAVPSTDTQY
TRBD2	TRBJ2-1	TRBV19	ASKSWTSGSNNEQF
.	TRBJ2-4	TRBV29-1	SVEIGAKNIQY
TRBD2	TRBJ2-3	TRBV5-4	ASSLWARGREDTQY
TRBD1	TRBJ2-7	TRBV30	AWDRGFSYEQY
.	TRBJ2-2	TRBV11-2	ASSWGTGELF
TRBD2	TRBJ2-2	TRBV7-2	ASSLVGTSEGTGELF
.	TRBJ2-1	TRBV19	ASSMVLGAPKNNEQF
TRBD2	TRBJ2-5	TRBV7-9	ASSPGGGRETQY
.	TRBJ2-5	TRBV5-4	ASSLIGRGETQY
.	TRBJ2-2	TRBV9	ASSETLDRVSTGELF
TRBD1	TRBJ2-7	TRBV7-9	ASSRGHTAYEQY
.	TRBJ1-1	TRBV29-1	SVERNTEAF
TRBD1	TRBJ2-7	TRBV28	ASRLGQGAGEQY
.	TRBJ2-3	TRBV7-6	ASSPLRGASTDTQY